The 11 T cell receptor beta chains given below trace back to one sample, sequenced in a study of shared clonotypes between healthy human individuals. Produced via immunoSEQ multiplex PCR; TCRdb's table is partial and in-frame only. The repertoire holds 950,000 to 1,100,000 clones, with more than 60% as singletons. Sequencing was carried out using memory CD4+ T cells sorted from blood. Subset in this sample: CD45RA-negative fraction. The receptors were sampled from a man aged 18 to 29 in good health.

This chain joins TRBV6-5 and TRBJ1-5, with D unclear. V lost 0 bases, J lost 7 bases, and 10 bases lay in between. Germline assignment: CDR1 MNHEY and CDR2 SVGAGI. CDR3 size: 14 residues. For the CDR3, the DNA is TGTGCCAGCAGTTACTCAAGGGCCGGGCAGCCCCAGCATTTT. Protein: CASSYSRAGQPQHF.

This clone has a single count. The chain joins TRBV9 to TRBJ1-3, with D perhaps matching TRBD1 (6 bases). The CDR3 extends over 13 amino acids. V lost 3 bases and J lost 2, with 6 bases in between. In germline, CDR1 is SGDLS, CDR2 YYNGEE. The CDR3 region has the DNA TGTGCCAGCAGCGGGACAGCTGGAAACACCATATATTTT. Protein: CASSGTAGNTIYF.

This chain uses TRBV18 with TRBJ2-5; TRBD1 matches at 9 bases. The CDR3 extends over 13 amino acids. With 3 bases clipped from V and 9 bases from J, the junction kept 5 bases outside the gene matches. Germline CDR1 KGHSH, CDR2 LQKENI. This chain's CDR3 is CASSPGQGQSQYF. CDR3 DNA sequence: TGTGCCAGCTCACCCGGACAGGGGCAATCCCAGTACTTC.

V gene TRBV27 combines with J gene TRBJ2-1, with D uncertain. Trimming pared 4 bases from V and 7 bases from J, leaving 14 bases between. The CDR3 is 14 residues long. The germline V gene encodes CDR1 MNHEY and CDR2 SMNVEV (reference sequence). CDR3 residues: CASSWAAGKNEQFF. CDR3 DNA: TGTGCCAGCAGTTGGGCCGCTGGTAAAAATGAGCAGTTCTTC.

V and J are TRBV28 and TRBJ2-7, with 11 positions matching TRBD1. This CDR3 is built from 17 residues. Trimming at V came to 3 bases and at J to 5 bases, leaving 12 bases not matched to a gene. Per the germline V gene, CDR1 is MDHEN and CDR2 is SYDVKM. The CDR3: CASSFLSFRTGGDEQYF. CDR3 DNA: TGTGCCAGCAGTTTTTTGAGTTTCCGGACAGGGGGCGACGAGCAGTACTTC. Drawing the rest from reference TRBV28 and TRBJ2-7, the complete variable domain is DVKVTQSSRYLVKRTGEKVFLECVQDMDHENMFWYRQDPGLGLRLIYFSYDVKMKEKGDIPEGYSVSREKKERFSLILESASTNQTSMYLCASSFLSFRTGGDEQYFGPGTRLTVT.

This clone has only a few counts. This chain connects TRBV7-3 to TRBJ1-2; 7 bases agree with TRBD1. The CDR3 consists of 14 residues. Germline V gene lookup returns CDR1 SGHTA and CDR2 FQGTGA. The junction had 10 bases not matched to a gene; V was cut back by 5 bases and J by 7 bases. The CDR3, as DNA: TGTGCCAGCAGCCCAGGGGGGCAGGGCCGTGGCTACACCTTC. It translates to CASSPGGQGRGYTF.

Here the CDR3 DNA reads TGCGCCAGCAGCCCGGGACTAGCGGGTCCCACAGATACGCAGTATTTT. This translates into CASSPGLAGPTDTQYF. The chain carries TRBV4-3 and TRBJ2-3; 12 positions agree with TRBD2. CDR1 and CDR2 (germline): LGHNA, YSLEER. This CDR3 is built from 16 residues. V gave up 4 bases and J gave up 2 bases; unmatched junction bases: 4.

This clone was counted only a few times. In DNA, the CDR3 is TGCGCCAGCAGCTTGATGGGGGTCCCAGCCAATTCACCCCTCCACTTT. Translation: CASSLMGVPANSPLHF. The J gene is TRBJ1-6, the V gene TRBV5-1; tentatively, D is TRBD1 (5 bases). The CDR3 runs to 16 residues. Germline V gene sequence: CDR1 SGHRS, CDR2 YFSETQ. V shed 1 base and J shed 7 bases, with 15 bases lying between them.

In its sample, this clone was seen once. The chain employs TRBV19 and TRBJ2-7; D is possibly TRBD1 (6 bases). Per the germline V gene, CDR1 is LNHDA and CDR2 is SQIVND (reference sequence). The V and J ends lost 3 bases and 4 bases respectively, with 16 bases between them. The CDR3 spans 15 residues. The CDR3: CASSMDRTVGYEQYF. CDR3 nucleotides: TGTGCCAGTAGTATGGACCGGACAGTTGGTTACGAGCAGTACTTC.

This clone was seen a few times. This chain joins TRBV15 and TRBJ2-5, with 10 bases that match TRBD2. The CDR3 contains 16 residues. The germline V gene has CDR1 LNHNV and CDR2 YYDKDF (reference sequence). The ends lost 0 bases at V and 5 bases at J; junction bases unmatched: 6. The CDR3 reads CATSRDTPSGSETQYF. As DNA, the CDR3 is TGTGCCACCAGCAGAGATACACCTAGCGGGAGTGAGACCCAGTACTTC.

The chain couples TRBV6-5 to TRBJ2-7; 8 positions agree with TRBD2. J was trimmed by 4 bases and V by 6 bases; bases with no gene match: 8. The CDR3 runs 14 residues. Per germline, CDR1 MNHEY and CDR2 SVGAGI. The CDR3 loop is CASRPGGARYEQYF. CDR3 coding DNA: TGTGCCAGCAGACCCGGGGGGGCGAGGTACGAGCAGTACTTC.